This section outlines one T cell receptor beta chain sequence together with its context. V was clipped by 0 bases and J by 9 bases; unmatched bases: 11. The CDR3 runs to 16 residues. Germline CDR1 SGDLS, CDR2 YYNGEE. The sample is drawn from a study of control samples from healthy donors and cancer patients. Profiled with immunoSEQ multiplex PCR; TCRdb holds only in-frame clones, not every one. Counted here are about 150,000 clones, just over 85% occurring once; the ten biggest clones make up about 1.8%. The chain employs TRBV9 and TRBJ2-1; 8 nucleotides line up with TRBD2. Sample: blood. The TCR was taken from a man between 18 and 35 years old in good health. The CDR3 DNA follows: TGTGCCAGCAGCGTAGAATCGCTAGCGGGCTGGGGTGAGCAGTTCTTC. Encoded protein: CASSVESLAGWGEQFF.